The next 17 T cell receptor beta chains were all read from a single sample in a study of post-analysis software for immune sequencing data. These TCRs are of unknown antigen specificity. Whole-study results and caveats: Four to six TRBV segments were more frequent in patients than controls; TRBV5-6, TRBV5-1 and TRBV20-1 belonged to this group.

TCR beta cDNA libraries included unique molecular identifiers. TCRdb re-analysed the PCR reads in MiXCR, keeping a single row per CDR3 protein. The sample lists about 760,000 distinct CDR3 sequences; 30% were seen once. The sequenced sample consisted of blood. Every receptor here comes from a girl aged 5 to 17 with multiple sclerosis.

Points on this clonotype: This clone may be a read error of a much larger clone one base away. The chain has TRBV10-3 and TRBJ2-4; 9 bases are a match to TRBD1. This CDR3 has 14 residues. Germline-derived CDR1 and CDR2 are ENHRY and SYGVKD. After removal of 5 bases from V and 13 bases from J, the junction contained 12 bases not matched to a gene. The CDR3 loop reads CAISPGQGPYVQYF. The CDR3 DNA reads TGTGCCATCAGTCCGGGACAGGGTCCCTACGTGCAGTACTTC.

This clonotype showed up many times. This chain joins TRBV10-3 and TRBJ1-2; 11 bases agree with TRBD1. The CDR3 contains 14 residues. In germline, CDR1 is ENHRY, CDR2 SYGVKD. With 7 bases clipped from V and 3 bases from J, the junction kept 4 bases outside the gene matches. The CDR3 is CAITRTGGDYGYTF. CDR3 coding DNA: TGTGCCATCACCAGGACAGGGGGCGACTATGGCTACACCTTC.

CDR3 sequence: CASSLPGASGNQPQHF. The CDR3, as DNA: TGTGCCAGCAGCTTACCGGGGGCGTCAGGCAATCAGCCCCAGCATTTT. The chain joins TRBV7-2 to TRBJ1-5, with D maybe TRBD1 (6 bases). The ends were cut back, 2 bases at V and 2 bases at J, with 13 bases in the middle. Germline CDR1 reads SGHTA; CDR2 reads FQGNSA. The CDR3 contains 16 residues.

There are a few counts of this clonotype. The chain couples TRBV9 to TRBJ2-3, with 10 bases matching TRBD1. This CDR3 contains 15 residues. Trimming at V came to 3 bases and at J to 3 bases, leaving 4 bases not matched to a gene. Per the germline V gene, CDR1 is SGDLS and CDR2 is YYNGEE. The CDR3 spells CASSGEGQGTDTQYF. The CDR3 DNA sequence: TGTGCCAGCAGCGGTGAGGGACAGGGGACAGATACGCAGTATTTT.

The V call is TRBV7-2, the J call TRBJ1-2, with D unclear. The germline CDR1 and CDR2 sequences are SGHTA and FQGNSA. CDR3 size: 14 residues. With 1 base removed from V and 8 bases from J, the gap between germline ends came to 14 bases. In nucleotides, the CDR3 is TGTGCCAGCAGCTTAGATGTTGGGCCGGGGGGCTACACCTTC. This codes for CASSLDVGPGGYTF.

Regarding this clonotype: At one boundary the junction diverges from the germline segment, which might be a read error. The chain employs TRBV7-2 and TRBJ2-3; TRBD1 or TRBD2 may be the D gene (5 bases each). Germline V gene lookup returns CDR1 SGHTA and CDR2 FQGNSA. The length of the CDR3 is 15 residues. The chain's CDR3 is CANSDGTSPPDTQYF. CDR3 DNA: TGTGCCAACAGCGACGGGACCTCCCCCCCAGATACGCAGTATTTT. The variable domain in full, with the rest retrieved from reference TRBV7-2 and TRBJ2-3, is GAGVSQSPSNKVTEKGKDVELRCDPISGHTALYWYRQSLGQGLEFLIYFQGNSAPDKSGLPSDRFSAERTGGSVSTLTIQRTQQEDSAVYLCANSDGTSPPDTQYFGPGTRLTVL.

This clonotype occurred a few times. The rearrangement uses TRBV28 and TRBJ2-7; D may correspond to TRBD1 or TRBD2 (7 bases each). The CDR3 extends over 17 amino acids. Germline CDR1 MDHEN, CDR2 SYDVKM. Trimming stripped 6 bases from V and 0 bases from J, with 21 bases between. In nucleotides, the CDR3 is TGTGCCAGCAGCTCGACAGGGATGGGGGGGTTCTCCTACGAGCAGTACTTC. Its protein product is CASSSTGMGGFSYEQYF.

This clonotype has just a few counts. The genes are TRBV7-2 and TRBJ1-4; D not resolved. The CDR3 loop spans 15 amino acids. V dropped 2 bases and J dropped 8 bases, with 15 bases sitting between them. The germline V gene encodes CDR1 SGHTA and CDR2 FQGNSA. CDR3 bases: TGTGCCAGCAGCTTACTCGGCGGGTCACGGGAAAAACTGTTTTTT. Protein sequence: CASSLLGGSREKLFF.

This clonotype showed up just a few times. The V and J genes are TRBV5-6 and TRBJ1-5, with TRBD1 as a possible D gene (6 bases). Trimming removed 5 bases at V and 1 base at J, with 16 bases between. Germline V gene data show CDR1 as SGHDT and CDR2 as YYEEEE. The CDR3 runs to 16 residues. The CDR3 sequence: CASSPGHTISNQPQHF. CDR3 bases: TGTGCCAGCAGTCCGGGACACACAATAAGCAATCAGCCCCAGCATTTT.

This clonotype showed up just a few times. This chain uses TRBV11-2 with TRBJ2-1; D remains unclear. V dropped 0 bases and J dropped 8 bases, with 8 bases sitting between them. Germline lookup yields CDR1 SGHAT and CDR2 FQNNGV. The CDR3 covers 13 residues. The CDR3 DNA reads TGTGCCAGCAGCTTAGACCGGACGGATGAGCAGTTCTTC. Amino acid sequence: CASSLDRTDEQFF. Based on the CDR3 plus reference TRBV11-2 and TRBJ2-1, the full variable domain is EAGVAQSPRYKIIEKRQSVAFWCNPISGHATLYWYQQILGQGPKLLIQFQNNGVVDDSQLPKDRFSAERLKGVDSTLKIQPAKLEDSAVYLCASSLDRTDEQFFGPGTRLTVL.

In its sample, this clonotype was seen once. One end of the junction fails to match germline, which may point to a read error. Here the CDR3 reads CASSPGLDGSSHNEQFF. For the CDR3, the DNA is TGCGCCAGCAGCCCTGGACTAGACGGTAGCTCCCACAATGAGCAGTTCTTC. This chain links TRBV4-1 with TRBJ2-1; 7 bases agree with TRBD2. Per germline, CDR1 MGHRA and CDR2 YSYEKL. CDR3 length: 17 amino acids.

This clonotype came up many times. The gene calls are TRBV15 and TRBJ2-1, with 7 bases matching TRBD2. Germline V gene data show CDR1 as LNHNV and CDR2 as YYDKDF (reference sequence). This CDR3 has 14 amino acids. The junction had 4 bases not matched to a gene; V was cut back by 1 base and J by 7 bases. CDR3 nucleotide sequence: TGTGCCACCAGCAGAGGACTAGCCCGGAATGAGCAGTTCTTC. Amino acid sequence: CATSRGLARNEQFF.

This clonotype turned up a few times. The chain is built from TRBV5-1 and TRBJ2-3, with a possible D match to TRBD1 (6 bases). The CDR3 totals 13 residues. Germline loops: CDR1 SGHRS, CDR2 YFSETQ. V lost 8 bases to trimming and J lost 4 bases, with 14 bases between them. The CDR3 sequence is CASGQGWADTQYF. CDR3 sequence (DNA): TGCGCCAGTGGGCAGGGGTGGGCAGATACGCAGTATTTT.

This chain joins TRBV9 and TRBJ1-1; D is uncertain. Trimming removed 0 bases from V and 6 bases from J, with 9 bases in between. The CDR3 consists of 13 residues. Germline V CDR1 and CDR2: SGDLS, YYNGEE. The CDR3 sequence is CASSVVAGSEAFF. In DNA, the CDR3 is TGTGCCAGCAGCGTAGTTGCTGGCTCTGAAGCTTTCTTT.

This clonotype was seen many times. The chain carries TRBV4-3 and TRBJ2-7; D gene unclear. The ends were cut back, 1 base at V and 0 bases at J, with 13 bases in the middle. This CDR3 contains 16 residues. Germline loops: CDR1 LGHNA, CDR2 YSLEER. CDR3 protein: CASSQGVPLTSYEQYF. The CDR3 coding sequence is TGCGCCAGCAGCCAAGGGGTTCCCCTCACCTCCTACGAGCAGTACTTC.

This clonotype was seen only a few times. This chain connects TRBV6-5 to TRBJ2-7; D is possibly TRBD1 or TRBD2 (6 bases each). CDR3 length: 15 amino acids. The germline gives CDR1 MNHEY, CDR2 SVGAGI. Trimming shortened V by 3 bases and J by 3 bases, and 15 bases separated the two germline ends. The CDR3 DNA reads as TGTGCCAGCAGTTATTCATCCGGGGGACACTACGAGCAGTACTTC. Amino acids: CASSYSSGGHYEQYF.

As concerns this clonotype: An end of the junction differs from the germline gene, which may be a read error. CDR3 in DNA: TGTGCCACCAGCAGAGAAGGGGGCAACACCGGGGAGCGGTTTTTT. Its protein is CATSREGGNTGERFF. This chain joins TRBV15 and TRBJ2-2, with TRBD1 matching 7 bases. Germline V gene data show CDR1 as LNHNV and CDR2 as YYDKDF (reference sequence). This CDR3 is built from 15 residues.